The 3 T cell receptor beta chains in this list originate from one sample, sequenced in a study of cytomegalovirus exposure and HLA in healthy donors. Using immunoSEQ multiplex PCR, the repertoire was profiled, and TCRdb retains in-frame clones only, with some absent. The table includes around 150,000 clones, around 90% detected once. The material sequenced was PBMCs. The source of these receptors is a woman aged 18-29 years in good health and CMV-seropositive.

The chain links TRBV6-1 to TRBJ2-1, with D maybe TRBD1 (6 bases). V lost 1 base and J 12 bases, leaving 7 bases between the germline ends. Germline V gene data show CDR1 as MNHNS and CDR2 as SASEGT. CDR3 size: 11 residues. CDR3 residues: CASSEVGGQFF. For the CDR3, the DNA is TGTGCCAGCAGTGAAGTAGGGGGGCAGTTCTTC.

J is TRBJ2-5 and V is TRBV12-5; the D is unclear. V was shortened by 0 bases and J by 5 bases, with 13 bases between the two germline ends. There are 15 residues in the CDR3. Germline CDR1 LGHNT, CDR2 FRNRAP. The CDR3 protein is CASGLVRAVTETQYF. CDR3 nucleotide sequence: TGTGCTAGTGGTTTGGTACGCGCGGTTACGGAGACCCAGTACTTC.

In this sample, this clone turned up once. The chain joins TRBV28 to TRBJ1-5; no clear D. Germline values: CDR1 MDHEN, CDR2 SYDVKM. V was shortened by 6 bases and J by 6 bases, with 18 bases between the two germline ends. The CDR3 extends over 15 amino acids. In DNA, the CDR3 is TGTGCCAGCAGGCTGACTCGTCCCGGAGGTCAGCCCCAGCATTTT. As protein: CASRLTRPGGQPQHF.